This T cell receptor (beta chain) derives from a study of T cells in Graves' hyperthyroidism and ophthalmopathy. Germline V gene data show CDR1 as DFQATT and CDR2 as SNEGSKA (reference sequence). V lost 5 bases and J lost 1, with 17 bases in between. This CDR3 has 15 residues. For this clonotype: Antigen specificity is unknown.

Study-wide results and limits: A 13 V-J signature model discriminated ophthalmopathy versus stable hyperthyroidism. Most clonotypes expanded in the thyroid (above 0.001) were also present in blood.

Not enrolled were patients with uncontrolled infection, other autoimmune disease, pregnancy or lactation. The diagnostic basis comprised clinical symptoms, serum thyroxine and TRAb, thyroid ultrasound and orbital computed tomography. Amplified regions were TCR beta CDR3 sequences from RNA transcripts. The HTBI primer set served for first-round RT-PCR of the TCR CDR3. TCRdb reprocessed the multiplex PCR reads via MiXCR and lists one record per CDR3 protein. The top ten clones hold roughly 60% of a sample with hundreds of thousands of distinct CDR3 sequences, about 20% of them seen once. The chain is built from TRBV20-1 and TRBJ2-5; D tentatively reads TRBD1 or TRBD2 (6 bases each). Sequenced: blood. This clonotype was obtained from a man aged 25-45 years with Graves' ophthalmopathy. The CDR3 here is CSADPMGGTQETQYF. The CDR3 DNA reads as TGCAGTGCTGACCCAATGGGGGGCACCCAAGAGACCCAGTACTTC.